The 3 T cell receptor beta chains presented below share a single source sample, sequenced in a study of blood T cell repertoires in COVID-19. Data came from immunoSEQ multiplex PCR; TCRdb stores just in-frame clones and leaves some out. The sample contains 150,000 to 200,000 clones, 92% of which appear only once. The sequencing sample was made of peripheral blood. The receptors here all came from a man aged 25-45 years with COVID-19, enrolled during active disease.

The chain couples TRBV30 to TRBJ2-7; D not resolved. The V end was cut by 3 bases, the J end by 3 bases, with 6 bases between. Germline assignment: CDR1 GTSNPN and CDR2 SVGIG (reference sequence). This CDR3 contains 11 residues. CDR3 loop: CAWSLSYEQYF. In DNA form, the CDR3 reads TGTGCCTGGAGCCTTAGCTACGAGCAGTACTTC.

This chain uses TRBV5-4 with TRBJ1-2, with 7 bases identical to TRBD1. V lost 4 bases to trimming and J lost 5 bases; unmatched junction nucleotides: 11. CDR3 size: 15 residues. CDR1 and CDR2 (germline): SGHNT, YYREEE (reference sequence). CDR3 amino acids: CASSREQGILYGYTF. CDR3 DNA: TGTGCCAGCAGCCGAGAACAGGGGATTCTTTATGGCTACACCTTC.

This sequence joins TRBV6-1 and TRBJ2-7, with 9 bases identical to TRBD1. The CDR3 consists of 16 residues. CDR1 is MNHNS and CDR2 is SASEGT in the germline V gene. Losses at the gene ends were 3 bases for V and 6 bases for J; bases not matched to a gene: 12. CDR3 sequence (DNA): TGTGCCAGCAGTGACGGCGGCCAAACAGGGGGCTCCGAGCAGTACTTC. It yields the protein CASSDGGQTGGSEQYF.